The rows below give T cell receptor beta chains drawn from one sample of a study of T cell responses to AZD1222 COVID-19 vaccine. Sequencing used immunoSEQ multiplex PCR; TCRdb keeps in-frame clones, though not all of them. The table has about 110,000 clones, approximately 90% seen once. The sample in question was peripheral blood, obtained 28 days after the second AZD1222 dose. These receptors were obtained from an adult who received the AZD1222 COVID-19 vaccine. Each CDR3 is given with its conserved first and last residue. The D gene is left open where the match is weak. Expanded clones are given a class, and other clones once, few, many or no size at all.

cdr3_nt	cdr3_aa	j_call	d_call	clone_size	v_call
TGCGCCAGCACCGCACATCATGGGAACACCATATATTTT	CASTAHHGNTIYF	TRBJ1-3	.	.	TRBV10-2
TGTGCCATCAGACGGGACTATGGCTACACCTTC	CAIRRDYGYTF	TRBJ1-2	.	.	TRBV10-3
TGTGCCAGCACCCGGGGGTCAGCATATGGCTACACCTTC	CASTRGSAYGYTF	TRBJ1-2	.	.	TRBV7-9
TGTGCCATCAGTGAGGGGGCCGCCTTGTTTCAGCATTTT	CAISEGAALFQHF	TRBJ1-5	.	once	TRBV10-3
TGCGCCAGCAGCTTTTCTAGCGGGAGTTACGAGCAGTACTTC	CASSFSSGSYEQYF	TRBJ2-7	TRBD2	.	TRBV5-1
TGCGCCAGCAGCTTGTCGGGGGTCACAGATACGCAGTATTTT	CASSLSGVTDTQYF	TRBJ2-3	.	.	TRBV5-1
TGTGCCAGCAGTCCCAACAGGGCGGGGGGCGAGCAGTACTTC	CASSPNRAGGEQYF	TRBJ2-7	TRBD2	.	TRBV6-6
TGCGCCAGCAGCCCCACGGGACAGGGGGGCGGCCAAGAGACCCAGTACTTC	CASSPTGQGGGQETQYF	TRBJ2-5	TRBD1	.	TRBV5-1
TGTGCCAGCAGTTCCGGATTTGGCAGGGTAAGTAGCTCCTATAATTCACCCCTCCACTTT	CASSSGFGRVSSSYNSPLHF	TRBJ1-6	.	.	TRBV6-4
TGTGCCAGCAGTGAAGAGACCGCGGGTAATGAAAAACTGTTTTTT	CASSEETAGNEKLFF	TRBJ1-4	.	once	TRBV2